Listed below are T cell receptor beta chains from one sample, sequenced in a study of regulatory and conventional T cells in RAG deficiency. TCRdb keeps only in-frame clones here, not all; method: immunoSEQ multiplex PCR. The sample lists thousands of clones, about four fifths occurring once. This sample was shared with a second study, whose subject was regulatory T cells.

Sequenced material: CD8+ T cells sorted from blood. Every receptor here comes from a human donor in good health. Each CDR3 is given with its conserved first and last residue. The D gene is left open where the match is weak. Clone size is shown for a subset of rows, as once, few, many or a class of expanded clone.

D	size	V	J	DNA	CDR3
.	few	TRBV5-6	TRBJ2-7	TGTGCCAGCAGCTTACAGACCTACGAGCAGTACTTC	CASSLQTYEQYF
.	.	TRBV7-8	TRBJ1-2	TGTGCCAGCAGCGCCGGGGGTGGGGTGATAAGGGGCTACACCTTC	CASSAGGGVIRGYTF
.	.	TRBV12-5	TRBJ2-7	TGTGCTAGTGGTTTGTGGTACGAGCAGTACTTC	CASGLWYEQYF
.	once	TRBV4-1	TRBJ1-4	TGCGCCAGCAGCCAAGTTCACCGGGAGCCGGATGAAAAACTGTTTTTT	CASSQVHREPDEKLFF
.	once	TRBV7-9	TRBJ2-7	TGTGCCAGCAGCTTAGCCGGGGCAGGGAAGAGTTCCTCCTACGAGCAGTACTTC	CASSLAGAGKSSSYEQYF
.	.	TRBV6-9	TRBJ2-3	TGTGCCAGCAGTTCCCGGACTTCTTACACAGATACGCAGTATTTT	CASSSRTSYTDTQYF
.	.	TRBV5-1	TRBJ1-1	TGCGCCAGCAGCGTACCGAACACTGAAGCTTTCTTT	CASSVPNTEAFF
.	.	TRBV30	TRBJ2-5	TGTGCCTGGAGTCCAGGGTTTCGTAAAGAGACCCAGTACTTC	CAWSPGFRKETQYF
.	.	TRBV7-9	TRBJ1-2	TGTGCCAGCAGCTTAAAGGGGAGCTATGGCTACACCTTC	CASSLKGSYGYTF
.	.	TRBV30	TRBJ2-1	TGTGCCTGGAGGAGGGGCTTCAGCTCCTACAATGAGCAGTTCTTC	CAWRRGFSSYNEQFF
TRBD1	few	TRBV5-6	TRBJ1-2	TGTGCCAGCAGCGGGACAGACACCTATGGCTACACCTTC	CASSGTDTYGYTF
.	.	TRBV6-6	TRBJ1-4	TGTGCCAGCAGTTACGTAATTTATGAAAAGCTGTTTTTT	CASSYVIYEKLFF
.	.	TRBV6-5	TRBJ1-1	TGTGCCAGCAGTTATGGGGCGACAGTAAACACTGAAGCTTTCTTT	CASSYGATVNTEAFF
TRBD2	once	TRBV6-4	TRBJ2-7	TGTGCCAGCAGCCTTGATAGCGGGGCGGCCAGATACTACGAGCAGTACTTC	CASSLDSGAARYYEQYF
.	.	TRBV5-1	TRBJ2-7	TGCGCCAGCATCCAGGGGAACGAGCAGTACTTC	CASIQGNEQYF
.	.	TRBV28	TRBJ1-1	TGTGCCAGCAGTCTACTACAGGTAAACACTGAAGCTTTCTTT	CASSLLQVNTEAFF
TRBD1	.	TRBV5-6	TRBJ2-7	TGTGCCAGCAGCTCCGGGACAGGGGGCTACGAGCAGTACTTC	CASSSGTGGYEQYF
.	.	TRBV6-5	TRBJ1-2	TGTGCCAGCAGTCTAGGACAGGGCTACACCTTC	CASSLGQGYTF
.	.	TRBV5-8	TRBJ2-5	TGTGCCAGCAGCTTGGCCCCGAGTGACCAGTACTTC	CASSLAPSDQYF
TRBD2	.	TRBV7-7	TRBJ2-3	TGTGCTAGCAGCTTAGGGCTAGCGGGCACAGATACGCAGTATTTT	CASSLGLAGTDTQYF
.	few	TRBV7-3	TRBJ1-2	TGTGCCAGCAGCGACTCAGGGTACAACTACACCTTC	CASSDSGYNYTF
.	.	TRBV11-2	TRBJ1-3	.	CASSLEVLGTGNTIYF
TRBD2	.	TRBV7-9	TRBJ2-1	TGTGCCAGCAGCCCGGGACTAGGCGTTTACAATGAGCAGTTCTTC	CASSPGLGVYNEQFF
.	.	TRBV6-5	TRBJ1-2	TGTGCCAGCAGTTACTCGAGTGGGGGCCCTAACTATGGCTACACCTTC	CASSYSSGGPNYGYTF
TRBD1	.	TRBV18	TRBJ2-7	TGTGCCAGCTCACCAGGGTGGACAGGCCAAATAACGGGCGAGCAGTACTTC	CASSPGWTGQITGEQYF
TRBD1	.	TRBV7-9	TRBJ2-7	TGTGCCAGCAGCTCCAGGACAGGGGCCCTCTACGAGCAGTACTTC	CASSSRTGALYEQYF
.	.	TRBV4-2	TRBJ2-1	TGTGCCAGCAGCCAGCTGGACAATGAGCAGTTCTTC	CASSQLDNEQFF
.	.	TRBV2	TRBJ1-1	TGTGCCAGCCTCGGGGTACGGACGAACACTGAAGCTTTCTTT	CASLGVRTNTEAFF
TRBD1	.	TRBV28	TRBJ2-2	TGTGCCAGCAGTGAACGACAGGGCCGAGGGACCGGGGAGCTGTTTTTT	CASSERQGRGTGELFF
.	.	TRBV5-6	TRBJ2-1	TGTGCCAGCAGCTTGGCCGTAGTGAATGAGCAGTTCTTC	CASSLAVVNEQFF
.	.	TRBV4-1	TRBJ1-1	TGCGCCAGCAGCCCGCAGGGTGGCGCTGAAGCTTTCTTT	CASSPQGGAEAFF
.	once	TRBV18	TRBJ2-7	TGTGCCAGCTCACCACCCGGGGGAGCCTACGAGCAGTACTTC	CASSPPGGAYEQYF
.	.	TRBV4-1	TRBJ1-5	TGCGCCAGCAGCCTTGCGGACAGTTATAGCAATCAGCCCCAGCATTTT	CASSLADSYSNQPQHF
TRBD1	.	TRBV29-1	TRBJ2-7	TGCAGCGTTGAAGCTGGACAGGGGATCGAGCAGTACTTC	CSVEAGQGIEQYF
.	.	TRBV4-3	TRBJ1-5	TGCGCCAGCAGCCAAGATCCCGACGGTAGCAATCAGCCCCAGCATTTT	CASSQDPDGSNQPQHF
TRBD2	.	TRBV4-3	TRBJ2-7	TGCGCCAGCAGCCAATCCGGACTAGCGGGGTTGTACGAGCAGTACTTC	CASSQSGLAGLYEQYF
.	.	TRBV5-1	TRBJ2-3	TGCGCCAGCAGCCCCTGGAGTGGCAGCACAGATACGCAGTATTTT	CASSPWSGSTDTQYF
TRBD1	.	TRBV9	TRBJ2-7	TGTGCCAGCAGCGTAGGGGACAGCCTCTACGAGCAGTACTTC	CASSVGDSLYEQYF
TRBD1	.	TRBV2	TRBJ1-2	TGTGCCAGCAGTGAAAGGGTAGGGCAGGGGGATTATGGCTACACCTTC	CASSERVGQGDYGYTF
.	once	TRBV7-6	TRBJ2-1	TGTGCCAGCAGGGACCTGCGGGAAGAGGGGCAGTTCTTC	CASRDLREEGQFF
.	.	TRBV2	TRBJ2-1	TGTGCCAGCAGTTCCCTAGGGGGGGGATACAATGAGCAGTTCTTC	CASSSLGGGYNEQFF
TRBD1	.	TRBV4-1	TRBJ1-6	TGCGCCAGCAGCCTCGGACAGGGGGACACTAGCTCCTATAATTCACCCCTCCACTTT	CASSLGQGDTSSYNSPLHF
TRBD1	.	TRBV4-1	TRBJ2-6	TGCGCCAGCACTCCCGGGACAGGGACCTCTGGGGCCAACGTCCTGACTTTC	CASTPGTGTSGANVLTF
.	.	TRBV7-9	TRBJ2-7	TGTGCCAGCAGCTCGGGTGTCGAGCAGTACTTC	CASSSGVEQYF
.	.	TRBV6-6	TRBJ2-4	TGTGCCAGCAGTTACATTGACGGGTGGAGAAACATTCAGTACTTC	CASSYIDGWRNIQYF
TRBD2	few	TRBV11-2	TRBJ2-1	TGTGCCAGCAGCTTAGCAGCGGGAGGCTCCTACAATGAGCAGTTCTTC	CASSLAAGGSYNEQFF
.	.	TRBV11-2	TRBJ2-7	TGTGCCAGCAGCTTAGTGTCAGATTCCTACGAGCAGTACTTC	CASSLVSDSYEQYF
TRBD2	.	TRBV10-2	TRBJ2-7	TGCGCCAGCGGTCCTAGCGGGGGCCGCACCTACGAGCAGTACTTC	CASGPSGGRTYEQYF
TRBD1	.	TRBV10-3	TRBJ1-4	TGTGCCATCAGTGAAACACAGGGGACTAATGAAAAACTGTTTTTT	CAISETQGTNEKLFF
.	.	TRBV11-3	TRBJ1-3	TGTGCCAGCAGCACAGGGATCTCTGGAAACACCATATATTTT	CASSTGISGNTIYF
.	.	TRBV9	TRBJ2-6	TGTGCCAGCAGCGTAGAATCGCTTTCCTCTGGGGCCAACGTCCTGACTTTC	CASSVESLSSGANVLTF
TRBD1	.	TRBV6-6	TRBJ1-5	TGTGCCAGCAGTTACGGGTCAGGGGGACAGCCCCAGCATTTT	CASSYGSGGQPQHF